Listed below are T cell receptor beta chains from one sample, sequenced in a study of control samples from healthy donors and cancer patients. Some clones are missing from TCRdb's copy, which holds only in-frame ones; the method was immunoSEQ multiplex PCR. In the table there are 95,000 to 100,000 clones, around nine tenths of which are singletons. Sequencing used blood. Receptors were obtained from a young man in good health. CDR3s include the opening cysteine and the closing phenylalanine or tryptophan.

J | V | CDR3
TRBJ2-3 | TRBV7-9 | CASSFTYDTQYF
TRBJ2-7 | TRBV6-6 | CASQQVQGGYEQYF
TRBJ2-5 | TRBV9 | CASSVARRGGETQYF
TRBJ1-2 | TRBV24-1 | CATSAGGGGYGYTF
TRBJ1-1 | TRBV30 | CAWSISGGYEAFF
TRBJ1-4 | TRBV29-1 | CSVGEGYEKLFF
TRBJ1-2 | TRBV12-5 | CASGLLTYYTF
TRBJ1-5 | TRBV5-1 | CASSLVGGKNSNQPQHF
TRBJ1-2 | TRBV19 | CASSTDRSGYTF
TRBJ1-2 | TRBV4-3 | CASSHSTGLYGYTF
TRBJ2-1 | TRBV3-1/TRBV3-2 | CASSPRLVYNEQFF
TRBJ1-6 | TRBV18 | CASAETRSYNSPLHF
TRBJ1-2 | TRBV7-9 | CASSLAQGLYGYTF